A selection of T cell receptor beta chains follows, all from one sample in a study of CD8 T cells in ankylosing spondylitis. TCRdb itself ran the 5' RACE reads through MiXCR, one entry per CDR3 protein. The sample consists of 7,600 or so distinct CDR3 sequences, approximately 2.7% of them appearing once. The sequencing input was blood, either unsorted or a sorted T cell fraction (not recorded which). Every receptor here comes from a female donor with ankylosing spondylitis or in good health (not recorded which). Each CDR3 is given with its conserved first and last residue. D genes are given only for firm matches. Clone size is given for some rows only: seen once, a few or many times, or a class if the clone is expanded.

d_call	v_call	clone_size	j_call	cdr3_aa
TRBD2	TRBV9	many	TRBJ2-1	CASSPAGGGNEQFF
-	TRBV9	many	TRBJ1-2	CASRDGRGNYGYTF
TRBD2	TRBV9	many	TRBJ2-3	CASSVMGLAGDTQYF
TRBD1	TRBV9	medium-sized	TRBJ2-3	CASSAPRDRVGRTDTQYF
TRBD2	TRBV9	many	TRBJ2-6	CASSAKTSGSSGANVLTF
-	TRBV9	-	TRBJ2-2	CASSHTNTGELFF
TRBD1	TRBV9	medium-sized	TRBJ2-2	CASSVDRGTGELFF
TRBD2	TRBV9	-	TRBJ2-7	CASVEGLSYEQYF
TRBD1	TRBV9	many	TRBJ1-4	CASSVEGGEKLFF
TRBD2	TRBV9	medium-sized	TRBJ2-1	CASSVGGGIYNEQFF
-	TRBV9	many	TRBJ1-2	CASSVGDSWGWSNYGYTF
TRBD1	TRBV9	many	TRBJ2-7	CASSSGTGNYEQYF
TRBD2	TRBV9	many	TRBJ2-1	CASSPSGNLGNEQFF
TRBD1	TRBV9	many	TRBJ2-2	CASSVPAPGQGNPLGRGELFF
TRBD2	TRBV9	medium-sized	TRBJ2-7	CASSHTSGSGEQYF
TRBD2	TRBV9	medium-sized	TRBJ2-1	CASSDNPRGAWNEQFF
TRBD1	TRBV9	many	TRBJ2-3	CASGRGTDTQYF
-	TRBV9	many	TRBJ2-1	CASAGGGGYNEQFF
TRBD1	TRBV9	many	TRBJ2-7	CASSVGPGQGNYEQYF
-	TRBV9	many	TRBJ2-1	CASSSGNEQFF
TRBD1	TRBV9	large	TRBJ2-3	CASSGQGYSTDTQYF
-	TRBV9	many	TRBJ2-2	CASSVKGTGELFF
-	TRBV21-1	many	TRBJ2-1	CASSKAASGGKTSYNEQFF
-	TRBV9	medium-sized	TRBJ1-2	CASSYEGSYGYTF
TRBD1	TRBV9	many	TRBJ2-7	CASSPRDRVYEQYF
-	TRBV9	many	TRBJ2-1	CASSTRDARGPYNEQFF
TRBD1	TRBV9	medium-sized	TRBJ2-1	CASSVVGTGGFNEQFF
TRBD2	TRBV9	medium-sized	TRBJ2-7	CASSAGGEYEQYF
-	TRBV9	many	TRBJ2-1	CASSARTSNEQFF
TRBD2	TRBV9	many	TRBJ2-3	CASSFGGGLGTDTQYF
-	TRBV25-1	medium-sized	TRBJ2-2	CASRSPGHITTGELFF
TRBD2	TRBV9	many	TRBJ2-1	CASSPRLAGGLGEQFF
-	TRBV9	many	TRBJ2-7	CASSVVARTYEQYF
TRBD1	TRBV9	medium-sized	TRBJ1-1	CASSGSGTGNTEAFF
-	TRBV9	medium-sized	TRBJ2-3	CASSDGTDTQYF
TRBD1	TRBV9	medium-sized	TRBJ2-3	CASSVSTGSADTQYF
TRBD2	TRBV9	medium-sized	TRBJ2-1	CASSPFRGLAGDEQFF
TRBD2	TRBV9	many	TRBJ2-3	CASSVEGAGGPDTQYF
TRBD1	TRBV9	many	TRBJ1-2	CASSVAPGQGDGYTF
-	TRBV9	many	TRBJ2-2	CASSVAPGTGELFF
-	TRBV9	many	TRBJ2-7	CASSQALGGEQYF
TRBD2	TRBV9	many	TRBJ2-1	CASSVVGSSGAPYNEQFF
-	TRBV9	many	TRBJ1-5	CASSETGSSNQPQHF
TRBD1	TRBV9	many	TRBJ2-5	CASSVAGQGARETQYF
-	TRBV9	medium-sized	TRBJ2-7	CASGSTEDYEQYF
TRBD1	TRBV9	many	TRBJ2-6	CASSATGAGANVLTF
-	TRBV9	many	TRBJ2-2	CASNLGQSNTGELFF
-	TRBV9	many	TRBJ1-4	CASSPSEGEKLFF
-	TRBV9	many	TRBJ2-2	CASSINTGELFF